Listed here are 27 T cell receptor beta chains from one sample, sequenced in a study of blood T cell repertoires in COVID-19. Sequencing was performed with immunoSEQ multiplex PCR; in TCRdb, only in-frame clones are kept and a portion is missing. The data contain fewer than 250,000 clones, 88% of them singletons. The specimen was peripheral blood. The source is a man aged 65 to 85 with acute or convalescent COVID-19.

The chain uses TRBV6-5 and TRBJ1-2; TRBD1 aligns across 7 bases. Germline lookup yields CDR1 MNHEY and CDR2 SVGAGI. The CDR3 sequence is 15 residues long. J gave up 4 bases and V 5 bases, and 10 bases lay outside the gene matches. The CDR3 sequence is CASSIRRQGPYGYTF. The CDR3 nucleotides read TGTGCCAGCAGTATACGTCGACAGGGTCCCTATGGCTACACCTTC.

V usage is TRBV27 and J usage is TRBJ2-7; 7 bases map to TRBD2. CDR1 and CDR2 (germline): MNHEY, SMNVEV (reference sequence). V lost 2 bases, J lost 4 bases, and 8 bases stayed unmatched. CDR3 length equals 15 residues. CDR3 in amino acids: CASSLTPSGKYEQYF. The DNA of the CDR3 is TGTGCCAGCAGTTTAACTCCTAGCGGCAAATACGAGCAGTACTTC.

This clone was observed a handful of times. The CDR3 DNA reads TGTGCCAGCAGCTCGGGGTTCAATGAGCAGTTCTTC. Amino acids: CASSSGFNEQFF. This rearrangement joins TRBV11-2 to TRBJ2-1; D may be TRBD2 (5 bases). The CDR3 sequence is 12 residues long. Trimming left V 4 bases short and J 6 bases short, with 7 bases between. From germline, CDR1 is SGHAT and CDR2 FQNNGV.

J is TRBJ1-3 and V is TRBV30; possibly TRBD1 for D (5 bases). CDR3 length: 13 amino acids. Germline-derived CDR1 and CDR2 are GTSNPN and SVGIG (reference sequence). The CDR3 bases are TGTGCAACGGGACTGTCCTCTGGAAACACCATATATTTT. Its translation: CATGLSSGNTIYF.

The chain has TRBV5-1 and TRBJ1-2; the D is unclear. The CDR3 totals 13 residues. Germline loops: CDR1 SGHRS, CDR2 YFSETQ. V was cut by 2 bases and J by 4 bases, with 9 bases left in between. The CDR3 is CASSFSRSYGYTF. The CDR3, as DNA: TGCGCCAGCAGCTTTTCCCGGTCCTATGGCTACACCTTC.

The CDR3: CASNRGNYNEQFF. The CDR3 bases are TGTGCCAGCAATAGGGGGAATTACAATGAGCAGTTCTTC. This chain joins TRBV6-6 and TRBJ2-1; possibly TRBD1 for D (6 bases). V shed 7 bases and J shed 4 bases, with 11 bases lying between them. Germline V gene data show CDR1 as MNHNY and CDR2 as SVGAGI (reference sequence). The CDR3 length is 13 residues.

The CDR3 DNA is TGTGCCAGCAGCTTGGATAGGGGACAGGCGTACACTGAAGCTTTCTTT. Protein: CASSLDRGQAYTEAFF. This sequence joins TRBV5-6 and TRBJ1-1; 8 nucleotides match TRBD1. Trimming cost V 0 bases and J 3 bases; bases outside gene matches: 7. The germline V gene encodes CDR1 SGHDT and CDR2 YYEEEE. CDR3 length equals 16 residues.

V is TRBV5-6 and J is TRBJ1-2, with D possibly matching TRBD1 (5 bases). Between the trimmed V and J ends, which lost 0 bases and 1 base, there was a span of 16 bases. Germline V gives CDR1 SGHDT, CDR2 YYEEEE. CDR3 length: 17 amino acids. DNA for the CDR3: TGTGCCAGCAGCTTGGACGGGGGACCCGGGGGTAACTATGGCTACACCTTC. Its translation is CASSLDGGPGGNYGYTF.

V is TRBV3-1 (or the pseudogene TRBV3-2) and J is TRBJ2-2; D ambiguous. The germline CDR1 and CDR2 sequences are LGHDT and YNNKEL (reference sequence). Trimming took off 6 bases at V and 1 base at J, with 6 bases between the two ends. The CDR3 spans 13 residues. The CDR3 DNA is TGTGCCAGCAGACCCAGGAACACCGGGGAGCTGTTTTTT. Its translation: CASRPRNTGELFF.

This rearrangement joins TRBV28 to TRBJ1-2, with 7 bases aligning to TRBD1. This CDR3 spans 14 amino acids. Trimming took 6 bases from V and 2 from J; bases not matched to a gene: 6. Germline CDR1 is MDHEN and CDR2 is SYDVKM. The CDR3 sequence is CASSWGTANYGYTF. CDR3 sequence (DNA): TGTGCCAGCAGCTGGGGGACAGCGAACTATGGCTACACCTTC.

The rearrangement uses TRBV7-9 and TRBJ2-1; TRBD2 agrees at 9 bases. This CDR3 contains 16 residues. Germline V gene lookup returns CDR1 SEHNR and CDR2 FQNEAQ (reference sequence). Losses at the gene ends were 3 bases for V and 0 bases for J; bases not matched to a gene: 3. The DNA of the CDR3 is TGTGCCAGCAGCTTGGGTAGCGGGAGCTCCTACAATGAGCAGTTCTTC. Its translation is CASSLGSGSSYNEQFF.

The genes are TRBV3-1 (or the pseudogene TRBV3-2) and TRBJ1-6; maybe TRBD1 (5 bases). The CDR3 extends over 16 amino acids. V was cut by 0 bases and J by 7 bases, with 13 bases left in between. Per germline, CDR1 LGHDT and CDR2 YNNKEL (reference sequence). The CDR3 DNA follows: TGTGCCAGCAGCCAAGATTCGGGGGGTGTGAATTCACCCCTCCACTTT. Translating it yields CASSQDSGGVNSPLHF.

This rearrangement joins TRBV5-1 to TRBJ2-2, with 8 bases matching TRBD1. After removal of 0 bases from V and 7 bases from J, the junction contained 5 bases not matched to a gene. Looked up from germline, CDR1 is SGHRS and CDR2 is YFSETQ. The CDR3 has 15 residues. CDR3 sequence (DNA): TGCGCCAGCAGCTTGGACAGGGGGAACGGCGGGGAGCTGTTTTTT. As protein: CASSLDRGNGGELFF.

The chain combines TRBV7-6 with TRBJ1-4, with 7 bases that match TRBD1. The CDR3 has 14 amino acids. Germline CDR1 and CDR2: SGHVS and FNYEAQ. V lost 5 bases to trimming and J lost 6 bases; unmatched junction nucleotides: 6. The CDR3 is CASSLGTVYEKLFF. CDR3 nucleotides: TGTGCCAGCAGCCTCGGGACAGTTTATGAAAAACTGTTTTTT.

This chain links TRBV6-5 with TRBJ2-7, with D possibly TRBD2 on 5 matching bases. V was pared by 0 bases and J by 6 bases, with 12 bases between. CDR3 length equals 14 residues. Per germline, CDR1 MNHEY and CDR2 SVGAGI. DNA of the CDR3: TGTGCCAGCAGTTACTCTGGACTCAGTGCCGAGCAGTACTTC. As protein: CASSYSGLSAEQYF.

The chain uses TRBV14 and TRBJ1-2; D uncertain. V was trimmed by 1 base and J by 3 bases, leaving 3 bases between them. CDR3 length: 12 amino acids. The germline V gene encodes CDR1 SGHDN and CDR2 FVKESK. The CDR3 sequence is CASSQGDYGYTF. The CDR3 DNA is TGTGCCAGCAGCCAAGGCGACTATGGCTACACCTTC.

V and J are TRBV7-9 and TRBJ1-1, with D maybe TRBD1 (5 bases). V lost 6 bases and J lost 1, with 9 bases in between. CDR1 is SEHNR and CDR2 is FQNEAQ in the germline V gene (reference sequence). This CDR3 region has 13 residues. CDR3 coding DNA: TGTGCCAGCAGTGCCGGACAGAACACTGAAGCTTTCTTT. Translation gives CASSAGQNTEAFF.

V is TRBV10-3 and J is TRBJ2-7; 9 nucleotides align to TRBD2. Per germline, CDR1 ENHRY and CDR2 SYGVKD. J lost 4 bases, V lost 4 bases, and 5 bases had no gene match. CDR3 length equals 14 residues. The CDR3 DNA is TGTGCCATCAGTGCGACTAGCGGAGGATACGAGCAGTACTTC. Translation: CAISATSGGYEQYF.

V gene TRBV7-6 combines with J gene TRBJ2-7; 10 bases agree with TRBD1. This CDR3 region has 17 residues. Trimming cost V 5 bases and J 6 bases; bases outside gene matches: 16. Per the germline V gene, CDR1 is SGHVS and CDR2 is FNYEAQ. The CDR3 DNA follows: TGTGCCAGCAGCGCAACCCTGACAGGGGGCGAAATTGCCGAGCAGTACTTC. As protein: CASSATLTGGEIAEQYF.

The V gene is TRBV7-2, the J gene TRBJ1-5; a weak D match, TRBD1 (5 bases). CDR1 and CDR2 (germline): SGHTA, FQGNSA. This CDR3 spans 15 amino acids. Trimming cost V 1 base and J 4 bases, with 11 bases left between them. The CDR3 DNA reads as TGTGCCAGCAGCTTAGGAATTAGGGGAAATCAGCCCCAGCATTTT. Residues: CASSLGIRGNQPQHF.

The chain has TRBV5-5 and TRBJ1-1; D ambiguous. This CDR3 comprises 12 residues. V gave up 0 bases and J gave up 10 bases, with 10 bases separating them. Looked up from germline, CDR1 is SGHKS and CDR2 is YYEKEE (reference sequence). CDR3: CASSLAARGAFF. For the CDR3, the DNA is TGTGCCAGCAGCTTGGCGGCGAGAGGAGCTTTCTTT. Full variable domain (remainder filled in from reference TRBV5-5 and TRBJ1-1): DAGVTQSPTHLIKTRGQQVTLRCSPISGHKSVSWYQQVLGQGPQFIFQYYEKEERGRGNFPDRFSARQFPNYSSELNVNALLLGDSALYLCASSLAARGAFFGQGTRLTVV.

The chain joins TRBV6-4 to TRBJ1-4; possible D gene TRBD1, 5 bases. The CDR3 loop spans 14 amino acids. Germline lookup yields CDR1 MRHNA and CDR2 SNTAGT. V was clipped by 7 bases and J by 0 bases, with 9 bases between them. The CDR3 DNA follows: TGTGCCAGCACGATGACAGCAACTAATGAAAAACTGTTTTTT. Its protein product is CASTMTATNEKLFF.

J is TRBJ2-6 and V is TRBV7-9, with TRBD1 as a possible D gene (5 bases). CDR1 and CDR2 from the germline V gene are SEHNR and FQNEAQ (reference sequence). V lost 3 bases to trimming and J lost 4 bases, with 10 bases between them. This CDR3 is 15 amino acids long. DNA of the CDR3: TGTGCCAGCAGCTTCAGGGCCTCAGGGGCCAACGTCCTGACTTTC. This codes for CASSFRASGANVLTF.

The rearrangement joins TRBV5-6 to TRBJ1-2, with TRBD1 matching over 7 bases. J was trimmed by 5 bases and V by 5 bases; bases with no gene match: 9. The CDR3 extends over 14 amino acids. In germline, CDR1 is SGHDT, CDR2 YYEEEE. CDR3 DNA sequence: TGTGCCAGCAGACGCGGACAGGCACGGTATGGCTACACCTTC. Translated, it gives CASRRGQARYGYTF.

CDR3 amino acids: CASSPRSDKNTGELFF. The CDR3 region has the DNA TGTGCCAGCTCACCTCGGTCAGACAAGAACACCGGGGAGCTGTTTTTT. J is TRBJ2-2 and V is TRBV18; D gene uncertain. CDR1 is KGHSH, CDR2 LQKENI, per germline. Trimming took off 3 bases at V and 1 base at J, with 12 bases between the two ends. The CDR3 sequence is 16 residues long.

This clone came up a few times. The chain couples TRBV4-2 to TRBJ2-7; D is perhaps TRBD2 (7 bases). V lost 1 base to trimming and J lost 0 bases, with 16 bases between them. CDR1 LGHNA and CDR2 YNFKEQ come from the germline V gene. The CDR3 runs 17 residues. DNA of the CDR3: TGTGCCAGCAGCCAAGTCGGGGGGCAGGGGCACTCCTACGAGCAGTACTTC. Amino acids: CASSQVGGQGHSYEQYF.

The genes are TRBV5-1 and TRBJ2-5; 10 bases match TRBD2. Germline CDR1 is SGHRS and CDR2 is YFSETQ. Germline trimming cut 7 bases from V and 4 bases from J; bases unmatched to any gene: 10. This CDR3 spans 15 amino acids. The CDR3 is CASHSSGSWGETQYF. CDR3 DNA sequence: TGCGCCAGCCACTCTAGCGGGAGTTGGGGAGAGACCCAGTACTTC.